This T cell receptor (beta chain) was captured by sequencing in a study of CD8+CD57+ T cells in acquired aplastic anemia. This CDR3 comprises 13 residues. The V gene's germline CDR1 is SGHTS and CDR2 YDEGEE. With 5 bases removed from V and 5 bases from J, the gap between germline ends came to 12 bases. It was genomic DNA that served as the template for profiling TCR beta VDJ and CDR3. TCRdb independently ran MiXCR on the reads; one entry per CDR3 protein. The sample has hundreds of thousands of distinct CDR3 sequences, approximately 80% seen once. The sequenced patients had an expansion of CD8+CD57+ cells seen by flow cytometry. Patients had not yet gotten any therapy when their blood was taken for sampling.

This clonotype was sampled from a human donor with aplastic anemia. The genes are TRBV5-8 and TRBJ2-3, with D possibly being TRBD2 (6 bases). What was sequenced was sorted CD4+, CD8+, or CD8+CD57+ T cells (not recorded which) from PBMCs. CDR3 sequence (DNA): TGTGCCAGCAGAATCCCGGGACTAGATACGCAGTATTTT. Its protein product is CASRIPGLDTQYF.